The clone carrying this TCR beta chain was recorded a few times. This record belongs to a study of blood T cells in healthy people across ages. PCR was performed a second time for about 7 to 12 cycles using a sample-barcoded 5' primer and a J-beta primer mix. TCRdb redid the calling of the 5' RACE reads with MiXCR, one entry per CDR3 protein. Counted here are 750,000 or so distinct CDR3 sequences, 25% occurring once; the ten biggest clones make up 9.4%. The CDR3 runs to 15 residues. V was cut by 4 bases and J by 10 bases, with 20 bases left in between. The V gene's germline CDR1 is LNHNV and CDR2 YYDKDF (reference sequence). The same data also went into a second study, on T cells of mothers and their children. That investigation notes: The cDNA synthesis received all extracted RNA, at about 1.5 ug per 15 ul. Mothers and children who were related shared slightly more overlap than unrelated pairs, but not significantly more.

The sequence was collected from a boy between 10 and 17 years old in good health. The chain joins TRBV15 to TRBJ1-5, with a weak D call TRBD1 (5 bases). The sample comprised blood. The CDR3 sequence is CATSNSQTLGQPQHF. CDR3 nucleotides: TGTGCCACCAGCAATAGCCAGACGCTGGGGCAACCCCAGCATTTT.